The text below deals with one T cell receptor beta chain. This specimen belongs to a study of control samples from healthy donors and cancer patients. Here immunoSEQ multiplex PCR was the method, and the copy in TCRdb shows in-frame clones only, minus some. Among about 160,000 clones, about 94% were seen once, and the ten largest hold over 6.5%. The V and J ends lost 2 bases and 1 base respectively, with 7 bases between them. CDR1 is SGHTA and CDR2 is FQGTGA in the germline V gene. The CDR3 contains 14 residues. The V call is TRBV7-3, the J call TRBJ2-3; D may be TRBD1 or TRBD2 (5 bases each). The clonotype comes from a woman in her thirties or forties in good health. The sequenced material came from blood. The CDR3 DNA reads TGTGCCAGCAGCTTAGGGACCGGCACAGATACGCAGTATTTT. Protein: CASSLGTGTDTQYF.